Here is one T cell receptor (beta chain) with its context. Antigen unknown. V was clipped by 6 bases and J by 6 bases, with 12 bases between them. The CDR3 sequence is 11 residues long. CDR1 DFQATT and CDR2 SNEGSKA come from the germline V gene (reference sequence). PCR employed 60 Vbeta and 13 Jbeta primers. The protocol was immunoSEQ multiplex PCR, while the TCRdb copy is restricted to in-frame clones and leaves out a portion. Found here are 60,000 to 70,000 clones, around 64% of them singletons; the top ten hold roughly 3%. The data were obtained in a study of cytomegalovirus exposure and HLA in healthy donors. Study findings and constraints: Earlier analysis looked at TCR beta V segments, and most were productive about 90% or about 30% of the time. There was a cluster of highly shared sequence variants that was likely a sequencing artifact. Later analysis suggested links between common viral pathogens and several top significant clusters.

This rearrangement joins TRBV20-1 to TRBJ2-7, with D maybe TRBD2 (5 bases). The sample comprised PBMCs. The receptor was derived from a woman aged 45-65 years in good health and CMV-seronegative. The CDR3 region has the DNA TGCAGTGCCACGCGGAGGCGCGAGCAGTACTTC. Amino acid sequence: CSATRRREQYF.